The 31 T cell receptor beta chains given below trace back to one sample, sequenced in a study of OX40 agonist ivuxolimab in advanced cancers. Using immunoSEQ multiplex PCR, the repertoire was profiled, and TCRdb retains in-frame clones only, with some absent. Of tens of thousands of clones detected, approximately 90% appear once; the ten largest clones hold less than 0.55%. The sequenced sample was CD4+ or CD8+ T cells sorted from blood, obtained in a trial of the OX40 agonist ivuxolimab. The origin of the receptors is an adult with an advanced solid tumor such as melanoma, head and neck, liver or kidney cancer.

V is TRBV27 and J is TRBJ1-6; tentative D call: TRBD1 (5 bases). Germline V gene lookup returns CDR1 MNHEY and CDR2 SMNVEV (reference sequence). Trimming took off 6 bases at V and 6 bases at J, with 15 bases between the two ends. This CDR3 is 15 amino acids long. CDR3 region: CASRRRDGPNSPLHF. The CDR3 DNA sequence: TGTGCCAGCAGGCGACGGGACGGTCCTAATTCACCCCTCCACTTT.

The CDR3 loop reads CASSLLRDSYEQYF. The CDR3 coding sequence is TGTGCCAGCAGCCTCCTCCGGGATTCCTACGAGCAGTACTTC. V usage is TRBV11-3 and J usage is TRBJ2-7; tentative D call: TRBD2 (5 bases). The CDR3 spans 14 residues. Germline V gene data show CDR1 as SGHNT and CDR2 as YENEEA. Trimming cost V 5 bases and J 1 base, with 12 bases left between them.

This chain joins TRBV28 and TRBJ1-1, with D unclear. The germline CDR1 and CDR2 sequences are MDHEN and SYDVKM. Trimming took off 7 bases at V and 4 bases at J, with 13 bases between the two ends. This CDR3 is 13 amino acids long. CDR3 region: CASTAYGVTEAFF. CDR3 bases: TGTGCCAGCACGGCCTATGGAGTCACTGAAGCTTTCTTT.

The chain couples TRBV7-2 to TRBJ1-6; D remains ambiguous. The CDR3 is 16 residues long. V dropped 5 bases and J dropped 9 bases, with 20 bases sitting between them. Germline values: CDR1 SGHTA, CDR2 FQGNSA. Here the CDR3 DNA reads TGTGCCAGCAGCCTACTTGAGGCGGGGATGGGTTCACCCCTCCACTTT. Amino acids: CASSLLEAGMGSPLHF. The variable domain in full, with the rest retrieved from reference TRBV7-2 and TRBJ1-6, is GAGVSQSPSNKVTEKGKDVELRCDPISGHTALYWYRQSLGQGLEFLIYFQGNSAPDKSGLPSDRFSAERTGGSVSTLTIQRTQQEDSAVYLCASSLLEAGMGSPLHFGNGTRLTVT.

The rearrangement uses TRBV5-6 and TRBJ2-3; D uncertain. The germline V gene has CDR1 SGHDT and CDR2 YYEEEE. The CDR3 consists of 13 residues. V lost 4 bases, J lost 3 bases, and 9 bases lay in between. The DNA for the CDR3 is TGTGCCAGCAGCAAGGTTCAGACAGATACGCAGTATTTT. Its protein product is CASSKVQTDTQYF.

The chain joins TRBV7-2 to TRBJ2-5; no clear D. CDR1 and CDR2 (germline): SGHTA, FQGNSA. This CDR3 has 15 residues. Deletions cut 1 base from V and 1 base from J, with 10 bases between. The CDR3 bases are TGTGCCAGCAGCTTAGTGTACCACCCCCAAGAGACCCAGTACTTC. It specifies CASSLVYHPQETQYF.

This chain connects TRBV11-2 to TRBJ1-1; D uncertain. Germline CDR1 SGHAT, CDR2 FQNNGV. V was trimmed by 2 bases and J by 5 bases, leaving 9 bases between them. The CDR3 has 13 amino acids. The CDR3 nucleotides read TGTGCCAGCAGCTTAAGTCCGGAAACTGAAGCTTTCTTT. Its protein is CASSLSPETEAFF.

The chain joins TRBV9 to TRBJ2-5, with D perhaps matching TRBD1 or TRBD2 (5 bases each). Trimming left V 1 base short and J 0 bases short, with 13 bases between. This CDR3 region has 16 residues. CDR1 is SGDLS and CDR2 is YYNGEE in the germline V gene. The CDR3 nucleotides are TGTGCCAGCAGCGTAAGTTGGGGGAATTACCAAGAGACCCAGTACTTC. This codes for CASSVSWGNYQETQYF.

A single count supports this clone. The chain combines TRBV28 with TRBJ1-3; D gene unclear. Germline V gives CDR1 MDHEN, CDR2 SYDVKM. This CDR3 spans 13 amino acids. The germline V and J ends were trimmed by 2 bases and 4 bases, with 6 bases remaining between them. In DNA form, the CDR3 reads TGTGCCAGCAGTTTAGAAGGAGGAAACACCATATATTTT. This translates into CASSLEGGNTIYF.

This rearrangement joins TRBV11-3 to TRBJ1-2, with a possible D match to TRBD1 (5 bases). CDR1 SGHNT and CDR2 YENEEA come from the germline V gene. CDR3 length equals 14 residues. V was clipped by 1 base and J by 7 bases, with 13 bases between them. Written as DNA, the CDR3 is TGTGCCAGCAGCTTAGCGGGGGGAAAATTTGGCTACACCTTC. This translates into CASSLAGGKFGYTF.

The CDR3 loop reads CAQGQGFSGANVLTF. CDR3 coding DNA: TGTGCCCAGGGACAGGGTTTCTCTGGGGCCAACGTCCTGACTTTC. The chain carries TRBV30 and TRBJ2-6; 9 bases are a match to TRBD1. Germline assignment: CDR1 GTSNPN and CDR2 SVGIG (reference sequence). The CDR3 runs 15 residues. J lost 0 bases, V lost 8 bases, and 5 bases had no gene match.

This chain joins TRBV12-5 and TRBJ2-7, with D possibly being TRBD1 or TRBD2 (5 bases each). This CDR3 is 14 amino acids long. The germline V and J ends were trimmed by 4 bases and 4 bases, with 14 bases remaining between them. CDR1 and CDR2 from the germline V gene are LGHNT and FRNRAP. The CDR3 sequence is CASGSPGTNYEQYF. In DNA form, the CDR3 reads TGTGCTAGTGGTTCCCCAGGGACGAATTACGAGCAGTACTTC. Together with reference TRBV12-5 and TRBJ2-7, the CDR3 gives the full variable domain: DARVTQTPRHKVTEMGQEVTMRCQPILGHNTVFWYRQTMMQGLELLAYFRNRAPLDDSGMPKDRFSAEMPDATLATLKIQPSEPRDSAVYFCASGSPGTNYEQYFGPGTRLTVT.

V usage is TRBV11-3 and J usage is TRBJ2-3; no reliable D call. CDR3 length: 15 residues. CDR1 and CDR2 from the germline V gene are SGHNT and YENEEA. V lost 3 bases and J lost 3, with 13 bases in between. CDR3 coding DNA: TGTGCCAGCAGCTTTTCGTCCGCGGCGACAGATACGCAGTATTTT. This sequence encodes CASSFSSAATDTQYF.

The sample holds a few counts of this clone. The chain is built from TRBV28 and TRBJ2-7; D perhaps matches TRBD1 (6 bases). The CDR3 is 15 amino acids. From germline, CDR1 is MDHEN and CDR2 SYDVKM. V lost 4 bases and J lost 2, with 15 bases in between. CDR3: CASSSRGIPPYEQYF. CDR3 in DNA: TGTGCCAGCAGTTCTAGGGGGATACCCCCCTACGAGCAGTACTTC.

This clone showed up just once. The chain couples TRBV19 to TRBJ2-1; D is unclear. CDR3 length equals 12 residues. V was clipped by 5 bases and J by 3 bases, with 5 bases between them. Germline CDR1 reads LNHDA; CDR2 reads SQIVND (reference sequence). In DNA, the CDR3 is TGTGCCAGTAGTCCAAACTACAATGAGCAGTTCTTC. This sequence encodes CASSPNYNEQFF.

This clone appeared once. The V and J genes are TRBV11-1 and TRBJ2-5, with 7 positions matching TRBD1. Trimming cost V 5 bases and J 1 base; bases outside gene matches: 1. From germline, CDR1 is SGHAT and CDR2 FQDESV (reference sequence). The CDR3 length is 13 residues. CDR3 loop: CASSRDSQETQYF. In DNA, the CDR3 is TGTGCCAGCAGCCGGGACAGCCAAGAGACCCAGTACTTC.

The genes are TRBV5-1 and TRBJ2-3; 10 positions match TRBD1. The V and J ends lost 5 bases and 2 bases, in that order; junction bases with no gene match: 5. Germline V gives CDR1 SGHRS, CDR2 YFSETQ. The CDR3 totals 15 residues. DNA for the CDR3: TGCGCCAGCAGACGGGGACAGGGGTCCACAGATACGCAGTATTTT. It specifies CASRRGQGSTDTQYF.

V usage is TRBV6-5 and J usage is TRBJ2-7, with TRBD2 matching 7 bases. CDR1 and CDR2 (germline): MNHEY, SVGAGI. J gave up 0 bases and V 6 bases, and 5 bases lay outside the gene matches. The CDR3 has 14 amino acids. Here the CDR3 DNA reads TGTGCCAGCAGCAAGCGGGGAAGCTCCTACGAGCAGTACTTC. Its protein product is CASSKRGSSYEQYF.

The genes are TRBV5-1 and TRBJ2-1; TRBD1 is a possible D gene (6 bases). CDR1 is SGHRS and CDR2 is YFSETQ in the germline V gene. Trimming cost V 0 bases and J 8 bases, with 9 bases left between them. The CDR3 loop spans 13 amino acids. The CDR3 reads CASSLDRADEQFF. CDR3 sequence (DNA): TGCGCCAGCAGCTTGGACAGGGCCGATGAGCAGTTCTTC.

J is TRBJ2-2 and V is TRBV12-5, with D uncertain. The CDR3 covers 18 residues. The V gene's germline CDR1 is LGHNT and CDR2 FRNRAP. V was cut by 3 bases and J by 5 bases, with 22 bases left in between. CDR3: CASGFSARSPGVTGELFF. The CDR3 DNA is TGTGCTAGTGGTTTTTCGGCGCGGAGTCCCGGAGTAACCGGGGAGCTGTTTTTT.

The table lists this clone with a count of one. The chain joins TRBV11-2 to TRBJ2-7; no clear D gene. Trimming removed 3 bases from V and 5 bases from J, with 11 bases in between. Germline CDR1 is SGHAT and CDR2 is FQNNGV. The CDR3 has 13 amino acids. The CDR3 sequence: CASSFQTPDEQYF. The CDR3 nucleotides are TGTGCCAGCAGCTTTCAGACTCCTGACGAGCAGTACTTC.

CDR3 DNA: TGTGCCAGTAGTATAACATTAATGGGCAGACGGGGAAGAGAGACCCAGTACTTC. This sequence encodes CASSITLMGRRGRETQYF. The rearrangement links TRBV19 to TRBJ2-5; tentative D call: TRBD2 (5 bases). V shed 2 bases and J shed 4 bases, with 23 bases lying between them. Germline CDR1 reads LNHDA; CDR2 reads SQIVND (reference sequence). The CDR3 is 18 residues long.

This clone was counted a single time. The chain has TRBV9 and TRBJ2-6, with a possible D match to TRBD1 (7 bases). Germline assignment: CDR1 SGDLS and CDR2 YYNGEE. The V gene lost 0 bases and the J gene lost 2 bases, with 12 bases spanning the gap. The CDR3 runs to 17 residues. As DNA, the CDR3 is TGTGCCAGCAGCGTAGGAGGAGGGGGCGCTGGGGCCAACGTCCTGACTTTC. As protein: CASSVGGGGAGANVLTF.

This rearrangement joins TRBV5-4 to TRBJ2-3; D possibly uses TRBD1 or TRBD2 (5 bases each). Looked up from germline, CDR1 is SGHNT and CDR2 is YYREEE (reference sequence). The CDR3 spans 14 residues. V was pared by 0 bases and J by 6 bases, with 11 bases between. Here the CDR3 DNA reads TGTGCCAGCAGCTTGGCAGGGACGGATGATACGCAGTATTTT. This encodes CASSLAGTDDTQYF.

The chain uses TRBV5-4 and TRBJ2-3; 10 nucleotides align to TRBD1. The CDR3 totals 16 residues. The germline V gene has CDR1 SGHNT and CDR2 YYREEE (reference sequence). After removal of 2 bases from V and 2 bases from J, the junction contained 5 bases not matched to a gene. In DNA form, the CDR3 reads TGTGCCAGCAGCTTAAATGGACAGGGGGACACAGATACGCAGTATTTT. Residues: CASSLNGQGDTDTQYF.

J is TRBJ2-3 and V is TRBV18; weak D call: TRBD2 (5 bases). Trimming cost V 3 bases and J 2 bases, with 15 bases left between them. Germline CDR1 and CDR2: KGHSH and LQKENI. This CDR3 contains 16 residues. The CDR3 nucleotides are TGTGCCAGCTCACCCGTCTCCGGGGTGACCACAGATACGCAGTATTTT. This translates into CASSPVSGVTTDTQYF.

The chain employs TRBV2 and TRBJ2-1, with 8 bases matching TRBD2. CDR1 is SNHLY, CDR2 FYNNEI, per germline. The CDR3 length is 16 residues. J was trimmed by 0 bases and V by 7 bases; bases with no gene match: 8. The CDR3 DNA follows: TGTGCCAGCAATACCCCAACTAGCGGCTCCTACAATGAGCAGTTCTTC. It is translated as CASNTPTSGSYNEQFF.

The chain joins TRBV7-9 to TRBJ2-3, with 9 bases matching TRBD2. There are 15 residues in the CDR3. Germline CDR1 SEHNR, CDR2 FQNEAQ (reference sequence). J was trimmed by 2 bases and V by 7 bases; bases with no gene match: 7. CDR3 DNA: TGTGCCAGCACGCGGGGGGGAAGTACCACAGATACGCAGTATTTT. Protein product: CASTRGGSTTDTQYF.

This chain joins TRBV6-6 and TRBJ2-7; D is possibly TRBD1 (5 bases). Per germline, CDR1 MNHNY and CDR2 SVGAGI (reference sequence). The CDR3 is 13 residues long. V lost 4 bases and J lost 4, with 11 bases in between. CDR3 coding DNA: TGTGCCAGCAGTTCAGACAGCCTGTACGAGCAGTACTTC. Protein sequence: CASSSDSLYEQYF.

The rearrangement joins TRBV28 to TRBJ1-3; tentative D call: TRBD1 (6 bases). V was cut by 4 bases and J by 4 bases, with 17 bases left in between. CDR3 length: 16 amino acids. Germline CDR1 is MDHEN and CDR2 is SYDVKM. CDR3 coding DNA: TGTGCCAGCAGTTCCCATACCGGGACAACCGGAAACACCATATATTTT. The encoded protein is CASSSHTGTTGNTIYF.

The chain joins TRBV6-5 to TRBJ2-5; perhaps TRBD2 as D (5 bases). The CDR3 sequence is 11 residues long. Germline CDR1 and CDR2: MNHEY and SVGAGI. V dropped 0 bases and J dropped 9 bases, with 5 bases sitting between them. The CDR3 DNA reads as TGTGCCAGCAGTTACTCCGGGGCCCAGTACTTC. This encodes CASSYSGAQYF.